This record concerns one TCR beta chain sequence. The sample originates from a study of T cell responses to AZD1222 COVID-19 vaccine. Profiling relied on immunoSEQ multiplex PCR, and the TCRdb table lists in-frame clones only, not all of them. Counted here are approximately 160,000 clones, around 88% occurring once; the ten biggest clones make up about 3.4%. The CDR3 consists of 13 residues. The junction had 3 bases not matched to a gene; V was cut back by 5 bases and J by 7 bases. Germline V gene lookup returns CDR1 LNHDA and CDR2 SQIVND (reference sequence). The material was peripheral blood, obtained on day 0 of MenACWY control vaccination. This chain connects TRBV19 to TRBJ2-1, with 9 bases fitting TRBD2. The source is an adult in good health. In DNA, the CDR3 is TGTGCCAGTAGTCTAGCGGGGTGGAATGAGCAGTTCTTC. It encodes CASSLAGWNEQFF.